This TCR beta chain was sequenced for a study of T-cell reconstitution after alpha-beta-depleted transplantation in children. This sample's TCRbeta library carried unique molecular identifier barcodes. TCRdb called the PCR reads again in MiXCR, with one record for every CDR3 protein. The profile shows approximately 1,000,000 distinct CDR3 sequences, around 30% of them singletons. Sequenced here: PBMCs, mostly from graft donor cells, sampled 360 days after TCRalphabeta/CD19-depleted stem cell transplant. The TCR originated in a boy in the first two years of life who had a stem cell transplant for SCID, so the T cells may come from the graft donor.

CDR3 sequence: CSAQSGGLAVQETQYF. As DNA, the CDR3 is TGCAGTGCTCAAAGTGGGGGACTAGCGGTTCAAGAGACCCAGTACTTC. J is TRBJ2-5 and V is TRBV20-1, with 11 bases identical to TRBD2. The CDR3 sequence is 16 residues long. Trimming took 5 bases from V and 2 from J; bases not matched to a gene: 10. CDR1 is DFQATT and CDR2 is SNEGSKA in the germline V gene (reference sequence).